Listed here is a single T cell receptor beta chain. No antigen is known for it. The sample belongs to a study of T cell responses to AZD1222 COVID-19 vaccine. Sequencing was performed with immunoSEQ multiplex PCR; in TCRdb, only in-frame clones are kept and a portion is missing. The repertoire consists of 140,000 to 150,000 clones, with under 95% occurring once and the leading ten covering 5.2%. The CDR3 has 15 amino acids. V shed 2 bases, J shed 5 bases, and the junction held 8 bases outside the gene matches. CDR1 is SGDLS, CDR2 YYNGEE, per germline. Study-wide results and caveats: When two AZD1222 doses had been given, Spike-specific TCR breadth and depth rose. Across the whole spike, CD4 TCRs peaked at regions 160-218 and 743-854. Clonal diversity was possibly underestimated, and the donors were mostly white British, with more females.

Specimen: peripheral blood, collected on day 0 of AZD1222 vaccination. The chain employs TRBV9 and TRBJ1-1; 8 nucleotides align to TRBD1. This sequence was found in an adult in good health. The CDR3 is CASSVGNRGGTEAFF. The DNA for the CDR3 is TGTGCCAGCAGCGTTGGGAACAGGGGGGGAACTGAAGCTTTCTTT.